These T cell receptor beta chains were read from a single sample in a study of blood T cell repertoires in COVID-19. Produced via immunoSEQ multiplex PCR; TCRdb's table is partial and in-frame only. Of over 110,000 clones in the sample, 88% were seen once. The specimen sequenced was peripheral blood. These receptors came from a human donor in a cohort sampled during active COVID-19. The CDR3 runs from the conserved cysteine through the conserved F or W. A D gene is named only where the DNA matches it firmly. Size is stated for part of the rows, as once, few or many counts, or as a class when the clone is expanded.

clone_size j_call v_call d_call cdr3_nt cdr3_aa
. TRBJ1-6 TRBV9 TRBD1 TGTGCCAGCAGTAGGACAGGGGAGAATTCACCCCTCCACTTT CASSRTGENSPLHF
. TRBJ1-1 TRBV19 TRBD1 TGTGCCAGTGGTGGTCATGGGGACAGTCCCTCTGCTTTCTTT CASGGHGDSPSAFF
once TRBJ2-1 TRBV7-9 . TGTGCCAGCAGCCCCTCGGGGGATGAGCAGTTCTTC CASSPSGDEQFF
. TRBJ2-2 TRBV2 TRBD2 TGTGCCAGCAGGGAACTAGCGGGGTTCCGGAACACCGGGGAGCTGTTTTTT CASRELAGFRNTGELFF
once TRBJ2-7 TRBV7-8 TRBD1 TGTGCCAGCAGCCCTTACTCGACAGGGACCACCTACGAGCAGTACTTC CASSPYSTGTTYEQYF
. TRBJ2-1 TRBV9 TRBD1 TGTGCCAGCAGCGTCCACAGGGGCACCCGACTCTACAATGAGCAGTTCTTC CASSVHRGTRLYNEQFF
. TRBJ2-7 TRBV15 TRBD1 TGTGCCACCAGCCCACGAAGGGGGCAAAACGAGCAGTACTTC CATSPRRGQNEQYF
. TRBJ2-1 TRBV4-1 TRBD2 TGCGCCAGCAGCCAAGATGGAGCTAGCGGGGGGTTGAATGAGCAGTTCTTC CASSQDGASGGLNEQFF
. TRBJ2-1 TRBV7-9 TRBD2 TGTGCCAGCAGCAGCGGACTAGCGGGGGTTTATAATGAGCAGTTCTTC CASSSGLAGVYNEQFF
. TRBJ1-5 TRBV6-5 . TGTGCAGGGGGGGGGATCAATCAGCCCCAGCATTTT CAGGGINQPQHF
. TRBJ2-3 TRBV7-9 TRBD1 TGTGCCAGCAGCTCACAGGGGCCGAGCACAGATACGCAGTATTTT CASSSQGPSTDTQYF
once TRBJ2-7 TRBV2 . TGTGCCAGCAACAACAGGTACGAGCAGTACTTC CASNNRYEQYF
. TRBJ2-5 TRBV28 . TGTGCCAGCAGTTTGTCCGGGACACAACCAGAGACCCAGTACTTC CASSLSGTQPETQYF
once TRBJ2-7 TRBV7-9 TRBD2 TGTGCCAGCAGCCGCGATACGACTAGCGGATCCTACGAGCAGTACTTC CASSRDTTSGSYEQYF
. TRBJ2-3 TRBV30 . TGTGCCTGGAGCGAAGAAACGGTTAGCACAGATACGCAGTATTTT CAWSEETVSTDTQYF
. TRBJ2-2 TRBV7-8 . TGTGCCAGCAGCTTATACGGACAGATGAACACCGGGGAGCTGTTTTTT CASSLYGQMNTGELFF